This passage covers 27 T cell receptor beta chains from one sample sequenced in a study of T cell responses to AZD1222 COVID-19 vaccine. Only in-frame clones appear in the TCRdb table, and some are missing; sequencing was by immunoSEQ multiplex PCR. The table has about 140,000 clones, more than 85% seen once. Material: peripheral blood, obtained on day 0 of MenACWY control vaccination. All receptors come from an adult in good health.

This rearrangement joins TRBV28 to TRBJ2-3; TRBD1 or TRBD2 may be the D gene (6 bases each). Trimming shortened V by 3 bases and J by 15 bases, and 16 bases separated the two germline ends. The germline V gene encodes CDR1 MDHEN and CDR2 SYDVKM. The CDR3 is 12 residues long. The CDR3: CASSFGGLTPYF. CDR3 bases: TGTGCCAGCAGTTTTGGGGGGCTCACGCCCTATTTT.

The CDR3 DNA reads as TGTGCCAGTAGCTTACCGGGACAGGGGACCTACGAGCAGTACTTC. This gives the protein CASSLPGQGTYEQYF. The rearrangement uses TRBV19 and TRBJ2-7, with 10 nucleotides matching TRBD1. CDR3 size: 15 residues. From germline, CDR1 is LNHDA and CDR2 SQIVND (reference sequence). Unmatched junction bases numbered 7, after V lost 6 bases and J lost 2 bases.

About this clone itself: Germline and junction disagree at one end, which may indicate a read error. The J gene is TRBJ1-5, the V gene TRBV27; D possibly corresponds to TRBD1 (5 bases). Per the germline V gene, CDR1 is MNHEY and CDR2 is SMNVEV (reference sequence). CDR3 size: 16 residues. In DNA, the CDR3 is TGTGCCAGCAGTTACTATCGTAAGGGGAGCAGTCAGCCCCAGCATTTT. Its protein product is CASSYYRKGSSQPQHF.

This chain joins TRBV5-4 and TRBJ2-1, with 7 bases lining up with TRBD1. The CDR3 spans 15 residues. CDR1 is SGHNT, CDR2 YYREEE, per germline (reference sequence). The trim removed 5 bases at V and 4 bases at J, leaving 9 bases unmatched. The CDR3: CASSYRDRAYNEQFF. DNA of the CDR3: TGTGCCAGCAGTTACCGGGACAGAGCTTACAATGAGCAGTTCTTC. The full variable domain, its missing parts supplied by reference TRBV5-4 and TRBJ2-1, is ETGVTQSPTHLIKTRGQQVTLRCSSQSGHNTVSWYQQALGQGPQFIFQYYREEENGRGNFPPRFSGLQFPNYSSELNVNALELDDSALYLCASSYRDRAYNEQFFGPGTRLTVL.

The chain couples TRBV5-1 to TRBJ2-3, with 7 positions matching TRBD1. The CDR3 runs to 16 residues. After removal of 0 bases from V and 4 bases from J, the junction contained 8 bases not matched to a gene. Germline V gene data show CDR1 as SGHRS and CDR2 as YFSETQ. Here the CDR3 DNA reads TGCGCCAGCAGCTTGGCCACAGGGGCGCGGGCAGATACGCAGTATTTT. Translation: CASSLATGARADTQYF.

The chain uses TRBV28 and TRBJ2-7; D is unclear. Germline-derived CDR1 and CDR2 are MDHEN and SYDVKM. V lost 1 base and J 7 bases, leaving 8 bases between the germline ends. The CDR3 length is 12 residues. The CDR3 spells CASSLSSGEQYF. CDR3 sequence (DNA): TGTGCCAGCAGTTTATCTTCCGGGGAGCAGTACTTC. The whole variable domain, remainder taken from reference TRBV28 and TRBJ2-7, is DVKVTQSSRYLVKRTGEKVFLECVQDMDHENMFWYRQDPGLGLRLIYFSYDVKMKEKGDIPEGYSVSREKKERFSLILESASTNQTSMYLCASSLSSGEQYFGPGTRLTVT.

V is TRBV7-9 and J is TRBJ2-5, with TRBD1 as a possible D gene (6 bases). This CDR3 has 15 residues. Germline values: CDR1 SEHNR, CDR2 FQNEAQ (reference sequence). Trimming took 1 base from V and 3 from J, leaving 12 bases between them. The CDR3 is CASSLDGQPKETQYF. CDR3 coding DNA: TGTGCCAGCAGCTTAGACGGACAGCCAAAAGAGACCCAGTACTTC.

For the CDR3, the DNA is TGTGCCAGCAGCTTAAAGCTAGGGTCACCCGGCGAGCAGTACTTC. It encodes CASSLKLGSPGEQYF. The genes are TRBV11-2 and TRBJ2-7; D unclear. The V end lost 2 bases, the J end lost 6 bases, and 17 bases lay between the germline ends. The V gene's germline CDR1 is SGHAT and CDR2 FQNNGV. The CDR3 is made up of 15 amino acids. The complete variable domain, with remaining parts taken from reference TRBV11-2 and TRBJ2-7, reads EAGVAQSPRYKIIEKRQSVAFWCNPISGHATLYWYQQILGQGPKLLIQFQNNGVVDDSQLPKDRFSAERLKGVDSTLKIQPAKLEDSAVYLCASSLKLGSPGEQYFGPGTRLTVT.

The J gene is TRBJ1-2, the V gene TRBV16; no clear D. The germline V gene encodes CDR1 KGHSY and CDR2 FQNENV. The CDR3 loop spans 17 amino acids. Trimming pared 0 bases from V and 0 bases from J, leaving 14 bases between. CDR3 sequence (DNA): TGTGCCAGCAGCCAATCGTATTCCGGAATCTCTAACTATGGCTACACCTTC. Translated: CASSQSYSGISNYGYTF.

V usage is TRBV2 and J usage is TRBJ1-1, with D tentatively TRBD1 (5 bases). The CDR3 is 12 residues long. V lost 9 bases to trimming and J lost 4 bases, with 12 bases between them. Germline values: CDR1 SNHLY, CDR2 FYNNEI. Here the CDR3 DNA reads TGTGCCAGGCGTAGGGGTGCCACTGAAGCTTTCTTT. Its protein is CARRRGATEAFF.

V usage is TRBV3-1 (or the pseudogene TRBV3-2) and J usage is TRBJ2-1, with 11 bases lining up with TRBD1. The V segment lost 4 bases and the J segment 1 base; nucleotides outside the gene matches: 9. The CDR3 loop spans 18 amino acids. Per germline, CDR1 LGHDT and CDR2 YNNKEL (reference sequence). CDR3 loop: CASSPPTGTGGSYNEQFF. Here the CDR3 DNA reads TGTGCCAGCAGCCCACCCACCGGGACAGGGGGGTCCTACAATGAGCAGTTCTTC.

The chain has TRBV19 and TRBJ2-7; 11 bases agree with TRBD2. This CDR3 contains 16 residues. Germline V gives CDR1 LNHDA, CDR2 SQIVND (reference sequence). V shed 4 bases, J shed 0 bases, and the junction held 5 bases outside the gene matches. The CDR3 protein is CASSTRLAGLSYEQYF. Written as DNA, the CDR3 is TGTGCCAGTAGTACCAGACTAGCGGGACTCTCCTACGAGCAGTACTTC.

The rearrangement uses TRBV28 and TRBJ1-5; D remains ambiguous. Germline values: CDR1 MDHEN, CDR2 SYDVKM. This CDR3 spans 14 amino acids. V lost 2 bases, J lost 7 bases, and 12 bases lay in between. CDR3 sequence reads: CASSLVRAGQPQHF. The DNA for the CDR3 is TGTGCCAGCAGTTTAGTTAGGGCGGGCCAGCCCCAGCATTTT.

The genes are TRBV13 and TRBJ2-5; D unresolved. Trimming cost V 5 bases and J 7 bases, with 14 bases left between them. This CDR3 is 13 amino acids long. The V gene's germline CDR1 is PRHDT and CDR2 FYEKMQ (reference sequence). The CDR3 sequence: CASSPTNHGTQYF. The CDR3 DNA is TGTGCCAGCAGCCCCACTAACCACGGGACCCAGTACTTC. Full variable domain (missing parts from reference TRBV13 and TRBJ2-5): AAGVIQSPRHLIKEKRETATLKCYPIPRHDTVYWYQQGPGQDPQFLISFYEKMQSDKGSIPDRFSAQQFSDYHSELNMSSLELGDSALYFCASSPTNHGTQYFGPGTRLLVL.

This sequence joins TRBV4-1 and TRBJ1-1; D is perhaps TRBD1 (5 bases). The CDR3 totals 15 residues. The germline V gene encodes CDR1 MGHRA and CDR2 YSYEKL. V was cut by 7 bases and J by 5 bases, with 20 bases left in between. The CDR3 DNA reads TGCGCCAGCACTCGGGGGAGGGATTTAAGGACTGAAGCTTTCTTT. Translated, it gives CASTRGRDLRTEAFF.

The chain has TRBV19 and TRBJ1-5; TRBD1 matches 11 bases. CDR1 is LNHDA, CDR2 SQIVND, per germline (reference sequence). The CDR3 runs to 16 residues. The V gene end was trimmed by 5 bases and the J gene end by 9 bases; junction bases not matched to a gene: 12. The CDR3 spells CASSLRGTGGVGPQHF. The DNA for the CDR3 is TGTGCCAGTAGTCTCCGAGGGACAGGGGGTGTCGGGCCCCAGCATTTT.

This clone turned up a few times. The chain links TRBV4-1 to TRBJ2-1, with no clear D. The CDR3 consists of 18 residues. The germline gives CDR1 MGHRA, CDR2 YSYEKL. Between the trimmed V and J ends, which lost 1 base and 0 bases, there was a span of 16 bases. CDR3 in amino acids: CASSQGLEAANSYNEQFF. The DNA of the CDR3 is TGCGCCAGCAGCCAAGGGCTTGAGGCAGCTAACTCCTACAATGAGCAGTTCTTC.

The V call is TRBV2, the J call TRBJ1-4; possible D gene TRBD1, 5 bases. Between the trimmed V and J ends, which lost 3 bases and 0 bases, there was a span of 11 bases. The CDR3 extends over 16 amino acids. Germline CDR1 SNHLY, CDR2 FYNNEI. The CDR3 DNA reads TGTGCCAGCAGTGACCCGGGGGGAGCAACTAATGAAAAACTGTTTTTT. Protein product: CASSDPGGATNEKLFF.

V is TRBV9 and J is TRBJ2-7; 7 nucleotides align to TRBD2. The CDR3 length is 16 residues. V was pared by 4 bases and J by 6 bases, with 16 bases of the junction left unmatched. Germline loops: CDR1 SGDLS, CDR2 YYNGEE. For the CDR3, the DNA is TGTGCCAGCAGCCGCTCCAATAGGGCCTCGGGGGGCGAGCAGTACTTC. It codes for CASSRSNRASGGEQYF.

The V gene is TRBV5-5, the J gene TRBJ1-2; D ambiguous. The CDR3 has 15 residues. CDR1 SGHKS and CDR2 YYEKEE come from the germline V gene (reference sequence). V lost 3 bases to trimming and J lost 7 bases, with 19 bases between them. CDR3 DNA sequence: TGTGCCAGCAGCTGGGTGGCCTACGGATACCGTGGCTACACCTTC. Amino acid sequence: CASSWVAYGYRGYTF.

The chain combines TRBV7-9 with TRBJ2-1, with D unresolved. Germline V gives CDR1 SEHNR, CDR2 FQNEAQ (reference sequence). V was cut by 5 bases and J by 10 bases, with 9 bases left in between. The CDR3 contains 11 residues. Here the CDR3 DNA reads TGTGCCAGCAGCCCCTTGGCCGAGCAGTTCTTC. It specifies CASSPLAEQFF. Full variable domain (remainder filled in from reference TRBV7-9 and TRBJ2-1): DTGVSQNPRHKITKRGQNVTFRCDPISEHNRLYWYRQTLGQGPEFLTYFQNEAQLEKSRLLSDRFSAERPKGSFSTLEIQRTEQGDSAMYLCASSPLAEQFFGPGTRLTVL.

This clone was recorded once. The rearrangement uses TRBV6-5 and TRBJ2-7; D may be TRBD2 (5 bases). The CDR3 loop spans 14 amino acids. The germline gives CDR1 MNHEY, CDR2 SVGAGI. Between the trimmed V and J ends, which lost 0 bases and 9 bases, there was a span of 15 bases. The CDR3: CASSYSEGHRRQYF. In DNA form, the CDR3 reads TGTGCCAGCAGTTACTCAGAGGGCCATCGAAGGCAGTACTTC.

The V gene is TRBV3-1 (or the pseudogene TRBV3-2), the J gene TRBJ1-5, with D unresolved. Germline assignment: CDR1 LGHDT and CDR2 YNNKEL (reference sequence). The germline V and J ends were trimmed by 0 bases and 8 bases, with 11 bases remaining between them. The CDR3 extends over 14 amino acids. The CDR3 sequence is CASSQDPAGKPQHF. The CDR3 DNA is TGTGCCAGCAGCCAAGACCCCGCGGGGAAGCCCCAGCATTTT.

The chain links TRBV2 to TRBJ2-3; 9 bases agree with TRBD2. Trimming took 2 bases from V and 7 from J; bases not matched to a gene: 7. This CDR3 has 15 residues. CDR1 and CDR2 from the germline V gene are SNHLY and FYNNEI. Written as DNA, the CDR3 is TGTGCCAGCAGTGAAAGTCTAGCGGGGATGTATACGCAGTATTTT. It specifies CASSESLAGMYTQYF.

The V and J genes are TRBV12-3 or TRBV12-4 and TRBJ1-5; the D gene is possibly TRBD1 (5 bases). The CDR3 consists of 12 residues. The V end lost 5 bases, the J end lost 11 bases, and 13 bases lay between the germline ends. CDR3 amino acids: CASSPSGGTQHF. The CDR3 bases are TGTGCCAGCAGTCCTTCTGGGGGAACCCAGCATTTT.

The rearrangement joins TRBV28 to TRBJ2-5; 12 bases are a match to TRBD2. This CDR3 has 16 amino acids. J gave up 5 bases and V 4 bases, and 8 bases lay outside the gene matches. Germline CDR1 reads MDHEN; CDR2 reads SYDVKM. CDR3 amino acids: CASSSLAGGRRETQYF. The CDR3 region has the DNA TGTGCCAGCAGTTCACTAGCGGGAGGAAGAAGGGAGACCCAGTACTTC.

On this clone itself: Germline is not matched at one junction end, which may reflect a read error. The chain links TRBV28 to TRBJ1-6; possibly TRBD1 for D (5 bases). The CDR3 covers 13 residues. Germline V lookup: CDR1 MDHEN, CDR2 SYDVKM. CDR3 protein: CASMGEMDSALHF. The CDR3 bases are TGTGCCAGCATGGGGGAAATGGATTCAGCCCTCCACTTT. The variable domain in full, with the rest retrieved from reference TRBV28 and TRBJ1-6, is DVKVTQSSRYLVKRTGEKVFLECVQDMDHENMFWYRQDPGLGLRLIYFSYDVKMKEKGDIPEGYSVSREKKERFSLILESASTNQTSMYLCASMGEMDSALHFGNGTRLTVT.